Described below is a single T cell receptor (beta chain) sequence and its context. Its antigen is still unknown. The data originate from a study of radiation and T cells in renal cell carcinoma. Study-level background: Nephrectomy followed 15 Gy stereotactic body radiation by 4 weeks.

Germline CDR1 and CDR2: SGDLS and YYNGEE. This CDR3 is built from 13 residues. V lost 0 bases and J 3 bases, leaving 6 bases between the germline ends. Study results and caveats: In blood, top tumor clones expanded by 2 weeks, shrinking by 4.

The time point was: blood 2 weeks post-SBRT. The treatment is: 15 Gy SBRT to primary tumor, nephrectomy 4 weeks later. The protocol was immunoSEQ multiplex PCR, while the TCRdb copy is restricted to in-frame clones and leaves out a portion. The sample lists some 130,000 clones; roughly 91% were seen once. V gene TRBV9 combines with J gene TRBJ1-1; D gene unclear. The TCR was taken from a woman in her sixties or seventies with renal cell carcinoma. The sample was blood, taken from a patient whose treatment included radiotherapy and nephrectomy. The CDR3 sequence is CASSVGADTEAFF. The CDR3, as DNA: TGTGCCAGCAGCGTAGGGGCGGACACTGAAGCTTTCTTT.